This T cell receptor beta chain was recorded in a study of cytomegalovirus exposure and HLA in healthy donors. Study-wide points: Only CMV serostatus was available as immune exposure information. TCR beta sequences reportedly predicted most subjects' HLA-A and HLA-B alleles accurately.

As regards this clone: Its target is not known.

The CDR3 has 16 residues. Germline lookup yields CDR1 SNHLY and CDR2 FYNNEI. Trimming removed 4 bases at V and 1 base at J, with 13 bases between. The PCR was carried out with 60 Vbeta primers and 13 Jbeta primers. TCRdb's copy holds only in-frame clones and misses some; the assay was immunoSEQ multiplex PCR. There are 150,000 to 180,000 clones in the sample; approximately 74% occur only once, and around 2.3% lies in the top ten. This receptor was obtained from a man aged 30-40 years in good health and CMV-seronegative. The chain links TRBV2 to TRBJ2-2, with a possible D match to TRBD1 (5 bases). Material for sequencing was PBMCs. The CDR3 DNA reads TGTGCCAGCAGTGCCAGGGTATTTGGGAACACCGGGGAGCTGTTTTTT. It yields the protein CASSARVFGNTGELFF.